This T cell receptor beta chain was captured by sequencing in a study of OX40 agonist ivuxolimab in advanced cancers. About the research overall: In this cohort, patients received ivuxolimab, an agonistic anti-OX40 (CD134) antibody. Patients received ivuxolimab, an intravenous treatment, every 2 weeks at 0.01 to 10 mg/kg. Study findings and constraints: Expanded clones were, on average, more numerous in CD8+ T cells than in CD4+. Patients who responded partially at 0.1-3.0 mg/kg showed clonal expansion ranking among the lowest.

Concerning this clone itself: Its antigen is currently unknown.

This CDR3 contains 16 residues. Using immunoSEQ multiplex PCR, the repertoire was profiled, and TCRdb retains in-frame clones only, with some absent. Among 100,000 to 120,000 clones listed, roughly 90% were seen once. The clonotype originates from an adult with an advanced solid tumor such as melanoma, head and neck, liver or kidney cancer. Here the sequenced sample was CD4+ or CD8+ T cells sorted from blood, taken in a trial of the OX40 agonist ivuxolimab. This chain connects TRBV7-5 to TRBJ2-2; the D segment call TRBD2 is taken from the table without a DNA check. TRBV7-5 represents a pseudogene. CDR3 nucleotide sequence: TGTGCCAGAAGCTTAGTTAGCGGAGCGAACACCGGGGAGCTGTTTTTT. Translation gives CARSLVSGANTGELFF.